The 24 T cell receptor beta chains reported below all come from one sample, sequenced in a study of cytomegalovirus exposure and HLA in healthy donors. Researchers ran the PCR with 60 Vbeta and 13 Jbeta primers. Measured with immunoSEQ multiplex PCR; TCRdb has only the in-frame clones, and not every one. The repertoire consists of almost 200,000 clones, with approximately 85% occurring once and the leading ten covering less than 2.5%. Material for sequencing was PBMCs. Source of these receptors: a woman aged 45-65 years in good health and CMV-seronegative.

The chain has TRBV4-1 and TRBJ2-2; tentatively, D is TRBD1 (6 bases). This CDR3 is 16 amino acids long. The germline gives CDR1 MGHRA, CDR2 YSYEKL. The V end lost 2 bases, the J end lost 2 bases, and 12 bases lay between the germline ends. The DNA for the CDR3 is TGCGCCAGCAGCCAAAAGAGGACAGCTAACACCGGGGAGCTGTTTTTT. Encoded protein: CASSQKRTANTGELFF.

The chain links TRBV27 to TRBJ1-5; D is unclear. The V and J ends lost 4 bases and 1 base respectively, with 8 bases between them. Germline loops: CDR1 MNHEY, CDR2 SMNVEV (reference sequence). CDR3 size: 14 residues. The DNA for the CDR3 is TGTGCCAGCAGTTACAAATCCAGCAATCAGCCCCAGCATTTT. Translated, it gives CASSYKSSNQPQHF.

This chain joins TRBV7-2 and TRBJ1-4; D is unclear. V dropped 3 bases and J dropped 3 bases, with 11 bases sitting between them. The CDR3 runs to 15 residues. The germline V gene encodes CDR1 SGHTA and CDR2 FQGNSA. CDR3 region: CASSFPSVANEKLFF. The CDR3 nucleotides read TGTGCCAGCAGCTTTCCAAGTGTAGCTAATGAAAAACTGTTTTTT. The full variable domain, completed using reference TRBV7-2 and TRBJ1-4, is GAGVSQSPSNKVTEKGKDVELRCDPISGHTALYWYRQSLGQGLEFLIYFQGNSAPDKSGLPSDRFSAERTGGSVSTLTIQRTQQEDSAVYLCASSFPSVANEKLFFGSGTQLSVL.

J is TRBJ2-6 and V is TRBV7-2; tentatively, D is TRBD2 (6 bases). CDR3 length equals 14 residues. V lost 8 bases, J lost 2 bases, and 10 bases lay in between. Germline V gives CDR1 SGHTA, CDR2 FQGNSA. The CDR3 sequence: CASGGNTGANVLTF. The CDR3 DNA is TGTGCCAGCGGGGGGAATACTGGGGCCAACGTCCTGACTTTC. Full variable domain (remainder filled in from reference TRBV7-2 and TRBJ2-6): GAGVSQSPSNKVTEKGKDVELRCDPISGHTALYWYRQSLGQGLEFLIYFQGNSAPDKSGLPSDRFSAERTGGSVSTLTIQRTQQEDSAVYLCASGGNTGANVLTFGAGSRLTVL.

The rearrangement uses TRBV28 and TRBJ1-2; 7 bases are shared with TRBD1. Germline lookup yields CDR1 MDHEN and CDR2 SYDVKM. V dropped 5 bases and J dropped 0; count of bases not matched to a gene: 9. This CDR3 is built from 16 residues. The CDR3: CASSPGTAITNYGYTF. Here the CDR3 DNA reads TGTGCCAGCAGTCCCGGGACAGCGATTACTAACTATGGCTACACCTTC.

The chain uses TRBV5-1 and TRBJ1-2, with TRBD1 identical over 11 bases. CDR1 and CDR2 (germline): SGHRS, YFSETQ. CDR3 length: 14 residues. J gave up 8 bases and V 4 bases, and 7 bases lay outside the gene matches. Here the CDR3 reads CASSPAGQGGGYTF. CDR3 nucleotide sequence: TGCGCCAGCAGCCCGGCGGGACAGGGGGGAGGCTACACCTTC.

The J gene is TRBJ1-1, the V gene TRBV28; tentative D call: TRBD1 (6 bases). The CDR3 is 14 amino acids. V was pared by 6 bases and J by 6 bases, with 17 bases between. Germline CDR1 reads MDHEN; CDR2 reads SYDVKM. CDR3 coding DNA: TGTGCCAGCAGACCAAGGTCCAGGGGCGCTGAAGCTTTCTTT. Amino acids: CASRPRSRGAEAFF.

The chain is built from TRBV13 and TRBJ2-2, with D possibly matching TRBD2 (5 bases). Trimming shortened V by 8 bases and J by 2 bases, and 12 bases separated the two germline ends. The CDR3 runs 14 residues. Germline CDR1 and CDR2: PRHDT and FYEKMQ (reference sequence). The CDR3 sequence is CASSLSGNTGELFF. CDR3 bases: TGTGCCAGCTCCTTAAGCGGTAACACCGGGGAGCTGTTTTTT.

The rearrangement joins TRBV2 to TRBJ1-1; 10 nucleotides match TRBD1. Germline V gene sequence: CDR1 SNHLY, CDR2 FYNNEI. With 6 bases clipped from V and 5 bases from J, the junction kept 3 bases outside the gene matches. CDR3 length: 13 residues. The CDR3 sequence is CASRWTGGTEAFF. The CDR3 DNA reads as TGTGCCAGCAGGTGGACAGGGGGGACTGAAGCTTTCTTT.

The chain combines TRBV30 with TRBJ1-5; D not certain. Germline V gives CDR1 GTSNPN, CDR2 SVGIG (reference sequence). This CDR3 is 13 amino acids long. V was shortened by 2 bases and J by 0 bases, with 5 bases between the two germline ends. The CDR3 region has the DNA TGTGCCTGGAGTCCTAATAGCAATCAGCCCCAGCATTTT. Translating it yields CAWSPNSNQPQHF. Based on the CDR3 plus reference TRBV30 and TRBJ1-5, the full variable domain is SQTIHQWPATLVQPVGSPLSLECTVEGTSNPNLYWYRQAAGRGLQLLFYSVGIGQISSEVPQNLSASRPQDRQFILSSKKLLLSDSGFYLCAWSPNSNQPQHFGDGTRLSIL.

The chain couples TRBV28 to TRBJ2-4; 7 bases match TRBD1. Germline CDR1 and CDR2: MDHEN and SYDVKM. Losses at the gene ends were 7 bases for V and 0 bases for J; bases not matched to a gene: 12. The CDR3 runs to 17 residues. The CDR3 protein is CASTIGQADLAKNIQYF. The CDR3 nucleotides are TGTGCCAGCACCATCGGACAGGCCGATTTAGCCAAAAACATTCAGTACTTC.

The chain joins TRBV19 to TRBJ2-1, with D unclear. Trimming removed 3 bases at V and 6 bases at J, with 6 bases between. The CDR3 runs to 12 residues. Germline CDR1 is LNHDA and CDR2 is SQIVND (reference sequence). The CDR3 region has the DNA TGTGCCAGTAGTATTTTCGTCAATGAGCAGTTCTTC. Translated: CASSIFVNEQFF.

This clone was counted a few times. This chain connects TRBV6-5 to TRBJ2-2, with 9 bases that match TRBD1. V was pared by 2 bases and J by 5 bases, with 3 bases of the junction left unmatched. Germline-derived CDR1 and CDR2 are MNHEY and SVGAGI. The CDR3 is made up of 15 amino acids. The CDR3 DNA follows: TGTGCCAGCAGTTACCACAGGGGGCCGACCGGGGAGCTGTTTTTT. Its protein is CASSYHRGPTGELFF.

With respect to this clone: A junction end diverges from the germline sequence, so it may reflect a read error. The rearrangement uses TRBV7-3 and TRBJ1-1; D is unresolved. The germline V gene has CDR1 SGHTA and CDR2 FQGTGA. This CDR3 is built from 14 residues. The DNA for the CDR3 is TGTGCCGGCAGCTTAGAGGGCACTAACACTGAAGCTTTCTTT. It codes for CAGSLEGTNTEAFF.

This clone has only a few counts. Other DNA sequences within the sample encode an identical CDR3. The chain couples TRBV27 to TRBJ1-2; D might be TRBD1 (6 bases). Germline V gene sequence: CDR1 MNHEY, CDR2 SMNVEV (reference sequence). The CDR3 is 13 residues long. V was clipped by 2 bases and J by 3 bases, with 7 bases between them. CDR3 protein: CASSLQGYYGYTF. The CDR3 DNA follows: TGTGCCAGCAGTTTACAGGGGTACTATGGCTACACCTTC.

Here the CDR3 reads CASSFRGGQYAYEQYF. The DNA for the CDR3 is TGCGCCAGCAGCTTTAGAGGTGGACAGTACGCCTACGAGCAGTACTTC. The chain is built from TRBV5-1 and TRBJ2-7; TRBD1 is a possible D gene (6 bases). Between the trimmed V and J ends, which lost 2 bases and 2 bases, there was a span of 17 bases. Germline values: CDR1 SGHRS, CDR2 YFSETQ. The length of the CDR3 is 16 residues.

Only a few counts were recorded for this clone. V usage is TRBV18 and J usage is TRBJ2-1, with D tentatively TRBD2 (5 bases). The ends were cut back, 3 bases at V and 10 bases at J, with 19 bases in the middle. The CDR3 loop spans 15 amino acids. Germline CDR1 reads KGHSH; CDR2 reads LQKENI. CDR3 region: CASSPPRGPFTEQFF. The CDR3 coding sequence is TGTGCCAGCTCACCCCCACGGGGTCCCTTTACCGAGCAGTTCTTC.

The genes are TRBV27 and TRBJ2-7; D perhaps matches TRBD1 (5 bases). Germline values: CDR1 MNHEY, CDR2 SMNVEV (reference sequence). The CDR3 has 14 amino acids. The V gene lost 8 bases and the J gene lost 6 bases, with 20 bases spanning the gap. The CDR3 loop is CASRRGRDNSEQYF. The DNA for the CDR3 is TGTGCCAGCCGGCGAGGCAGGGATAATAGCGAGCAGTACTTC.

The chain joins TRBV27 to TRBJ2-7; D is perhaps TRBD1 (6 bases). The CDR3 runs to 13 residues. Germline CDR1 is MNHEY and CDR2 is SMNVEV (reference sequence). The CDR3 spells CFSPGHGTAEQYF. Written as DNA, the CDR3 is TGTTTTTCCCCGGGACATGGGACGGCCGAGCAGTACTTC.

This chain uses TRBV6-6 with TRBJ2-5; 9 nucleotides line up with TRBD2. CDR3 size: 16 residues. V trimming: 5 bases; J trimming: 3 bases; junction bases outside the gene matches: 10. CDR1 MNHNY and CDR2 SVGAGI come from the germline V gene (reference sequence). As DNA, the CDR3 is TGTGCCAGCAGTACGCAGGGCAAGCGGGAGGAAGAGACCCAGTACTTC. Its protein is CASSTQGKREEETQYF.

This clone was recorded only once. J is TRBJ1-5 and V is TRBV19; TRBD1 agrees at 7 bases. J lost 3 bases, V lost 1 base, and 9 bases had no gene match. Per the germline V gene, CDR1 is LNHDA and CDR2 is SQIVND (reference sequence). The CDR3 runs 17 residues. The DNA of the CDR3 is TGTGCCAGTAGTATAGTCGCAGGGGGATGGAACAATCAGCCCCAGCATTTT. As protein: CASSIVAGGWNNQPQHF. The full variable domain, rest sourced from reference TRBV19 and TRBJ1-5, is DGGITQSPKYLFRKEGQNVTLSCEQNLNHDAMYWYRQDPGQGLRLIYYSQIVNDFQKGDIAEGYSVSREKKESFPLTVTSAQKNPTAFYLCASSIVAGGWNNQPQHFGDGTRLSIL.

This clone was detected only a few times. At one end, the junction sequence differs from germline, possibly due to a read error. V usage is TRBV7-9 and J usage is TRBJ1-3, with 7 bases identical to TRBD1. Germline V gives CDR1 SEHNR, CDR2 FQNEAQ (reference sequence). The CDR3 is 11 residues long. CDR3 nucleotide sequence: TGTTCCAGCAGCCAAGGACAGGCCATATATTTT. It yields the protein CSSSQGQAIYF.

In its sample, this clone was seen a few times. The chain carries TRBV6-6 and TRBJ2-5; the match to TRBD2 covers 8 bases. The CDR3 contains 14 residues. CDR1 MNHNY and CDR2 SVGAGI come from the germline V gene (reference sequence). V trimming: 4 bases; J trimming: 5 bases; junction bases outside the gene matches: 6. The CDR3 DNA follows: TGTGCCAGCAGTTCAGCGGGAGCTAGGGAGACCCAGTACTTC. Translated: CASSSAGARETQYF.

The rearrangement uses TRBV5-8 and TRBJ2-7, with unresolved D. V dropped 1 base and J dropped 2 bases, with 13 bases sitting between them. The CDR3 consists of 15 residues. Germline V gene lookup returns CDR1 SGHTS and CDR2 YDEGEE. The CDR3 loop reads CASSLQFGRTYEQYF. CDR3 in DNA: TGTGCCAGCAGCTTGCAATTTGGCAGAACCTACGAGCAGTACTTC.